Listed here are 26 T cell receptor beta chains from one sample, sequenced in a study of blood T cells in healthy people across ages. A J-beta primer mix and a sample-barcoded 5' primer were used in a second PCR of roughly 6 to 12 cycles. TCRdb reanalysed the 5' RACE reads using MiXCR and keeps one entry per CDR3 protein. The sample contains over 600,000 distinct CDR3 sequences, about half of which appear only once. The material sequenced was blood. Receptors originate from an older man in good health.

CDR3 protein: CASSLGMGQTNQETQYF. Written as DNA, the CDR3 is TGTGCCAGCAGCTTAGGAATGGGACAGACTAACCAAGAGACCCAGTACTTC. V is TRBV7-3 and J is TRBJ2-5; the match to TRBD1 covers 7 bases. Germline V CDR1 and CDR2: SGHTA, FQGTGA. V gave up 2 bases and J gave up 0 bases; unmatched junction bases: 9. The CDR3 has 17 amino acids.

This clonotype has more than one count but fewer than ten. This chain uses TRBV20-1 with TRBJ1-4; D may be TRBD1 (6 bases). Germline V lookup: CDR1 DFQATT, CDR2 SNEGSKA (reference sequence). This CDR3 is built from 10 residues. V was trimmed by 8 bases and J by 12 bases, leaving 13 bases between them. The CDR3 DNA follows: TGCAGTACAGGGATCGTGGAACTGTTTTTT. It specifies CSTGIVELFF.

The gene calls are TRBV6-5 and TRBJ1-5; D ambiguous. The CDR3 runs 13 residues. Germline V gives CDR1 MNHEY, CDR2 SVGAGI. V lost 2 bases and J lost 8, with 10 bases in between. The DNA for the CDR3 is TGTGCCAGCAGTTACGGAGGCTCTGAGCCCCAGCATTTT. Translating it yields CASSYGGSEPQHF.

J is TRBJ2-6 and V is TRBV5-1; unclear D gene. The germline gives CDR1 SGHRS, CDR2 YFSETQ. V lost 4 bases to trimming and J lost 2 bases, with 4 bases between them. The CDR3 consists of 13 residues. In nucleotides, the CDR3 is TGCGCCAGCAGCCTCCCTGGGGCCAACGTCCTGACTTTC. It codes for CASSLPGANVLTF.

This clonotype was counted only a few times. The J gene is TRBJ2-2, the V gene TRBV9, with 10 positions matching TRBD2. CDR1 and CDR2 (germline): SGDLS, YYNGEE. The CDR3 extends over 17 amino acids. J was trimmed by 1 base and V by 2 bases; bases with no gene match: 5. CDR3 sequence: CASSVYWTSGNTGELFF. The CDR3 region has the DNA TGTGCCAGCAGCGTCTACTGGACTAGCGGGAACACCGGGGAGCTGTTTTTT.

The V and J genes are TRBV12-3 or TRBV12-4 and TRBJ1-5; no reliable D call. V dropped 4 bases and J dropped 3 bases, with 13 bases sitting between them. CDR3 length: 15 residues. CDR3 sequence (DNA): TGTGCCAGCAGTTCCCAGGACGGTTACAATCAGCCCCAGCATTTT. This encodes CASSSQDGYNQPQHF.

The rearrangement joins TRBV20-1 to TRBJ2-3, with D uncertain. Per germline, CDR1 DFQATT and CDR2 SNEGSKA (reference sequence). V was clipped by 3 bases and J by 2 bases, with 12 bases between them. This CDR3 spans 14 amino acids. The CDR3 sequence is CSASSRSFTDTQYF. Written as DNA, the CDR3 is TGCAGTGCTAGCTCTCGCTCTTTCACAGATACGCAGTATTTT.

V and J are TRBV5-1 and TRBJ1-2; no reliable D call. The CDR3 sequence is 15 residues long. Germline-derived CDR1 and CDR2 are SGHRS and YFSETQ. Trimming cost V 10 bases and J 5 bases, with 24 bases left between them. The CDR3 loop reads CAGGPRDWALYGYTF. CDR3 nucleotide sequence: TGCGCCGGCGGGCCGCGGGATTGGGCCCTATATGGCTACACCTTC. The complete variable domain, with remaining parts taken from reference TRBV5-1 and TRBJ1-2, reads KAGVTQTPRYLIKTRGQQVTLSCSPISGHRSVSWYQQTPGQGLQFLFEYFSETQRNKGNFPGRFSGRQFSNSRSEMNVSTLELGDSALYLCAGGPRDWALYGYTFGSGTRLTVV.

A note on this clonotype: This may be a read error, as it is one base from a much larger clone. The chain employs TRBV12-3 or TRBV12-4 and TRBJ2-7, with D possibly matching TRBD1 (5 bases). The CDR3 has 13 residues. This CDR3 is CGSSDQGPYEQYF. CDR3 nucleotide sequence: TGTGGCAGCAGTGACCAGGGCCCCTACGAGCAGTACTTC.

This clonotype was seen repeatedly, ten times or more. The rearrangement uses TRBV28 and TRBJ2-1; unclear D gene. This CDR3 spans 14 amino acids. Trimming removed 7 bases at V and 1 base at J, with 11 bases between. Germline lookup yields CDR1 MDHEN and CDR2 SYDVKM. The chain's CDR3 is CASTVDSSYNEQFF. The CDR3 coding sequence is TGTGCCAGCACCGTAGACTCTTCCTACAATGAGCAGTTCTTC.

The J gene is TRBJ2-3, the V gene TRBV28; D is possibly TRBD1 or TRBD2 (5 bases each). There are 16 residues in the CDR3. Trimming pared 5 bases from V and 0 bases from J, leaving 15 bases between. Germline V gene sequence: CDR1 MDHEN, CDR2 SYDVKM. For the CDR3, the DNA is TGTGCCAGCAGTCCCGCCGGGACGGCTAGCACAGATACGCAGTATTTT. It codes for CASSPAGTASTDTQYF. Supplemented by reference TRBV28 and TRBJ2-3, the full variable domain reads DVKVTQSSRYLVKRTGEKVFLECVQDMDHENMFWYRQDPGLGLRLIYFSYDVKMKEKGDIPEGYSVSREKKERFSLILESASTNQTSMYLCASSPAGTASTDTQYFGPGTRLTVL.

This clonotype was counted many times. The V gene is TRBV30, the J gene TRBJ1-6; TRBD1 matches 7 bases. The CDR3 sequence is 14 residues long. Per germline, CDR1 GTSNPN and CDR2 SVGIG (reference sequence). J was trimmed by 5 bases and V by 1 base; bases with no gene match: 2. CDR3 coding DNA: TGTGCCTGGAGTGCCGGACAGGATAATTCACCCCTCCACTTT. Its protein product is CAWSAGQDNSPLHF. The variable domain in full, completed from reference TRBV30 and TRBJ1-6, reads SQTIHQWPATLVQPVGSPLSLECTVEGTSNPNLYWYRQAAGRGLQLLFYSVGIGQISSEVPQNLSASRPQDRQFILSSKKLLLSDSGFYLCAWSAGQDNSPLHFGNGTRLTVT.

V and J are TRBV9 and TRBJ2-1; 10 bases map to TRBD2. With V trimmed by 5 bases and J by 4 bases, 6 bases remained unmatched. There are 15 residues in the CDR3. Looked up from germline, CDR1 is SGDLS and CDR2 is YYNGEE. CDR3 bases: TGTGCCAGCAGTTCCGGGACTAGCGCTTACAATGAGCAGTTCTTC. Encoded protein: CASSSGTSAYNEQFF.

CDR3 amino acids: CASRNFDTGGSSEQYF. CDR3 nucleotide sequence: TGTGCCAGCAGGAATTTTGATACAGGGGGTAGTTCCGAGCAGTACTTC. The chain recombines TRBV4-2 with TRBJ2-5; 8 bases line up with TRBD1. TRBJ2-7 matches the DNA end more closely, so the J call is doubtful. Germline lookup yields CDR1 LGHNA and CDR2 YNFKEQ. The CDR3 extends over 16 amino acids.

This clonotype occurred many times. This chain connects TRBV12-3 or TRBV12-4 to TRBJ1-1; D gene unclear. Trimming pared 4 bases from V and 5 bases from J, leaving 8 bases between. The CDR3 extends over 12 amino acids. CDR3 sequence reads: CASSSEVTEAFF. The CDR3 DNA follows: TGTGCCAGCAGTTCGGAGGTGACTGAAGCTTTCTTT.

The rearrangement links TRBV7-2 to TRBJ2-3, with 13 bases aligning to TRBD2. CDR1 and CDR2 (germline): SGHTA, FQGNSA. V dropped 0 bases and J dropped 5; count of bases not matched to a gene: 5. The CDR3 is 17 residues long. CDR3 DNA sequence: TGTGCCAGCAGCTTAGCGCTTTGGACTAGCGGGGGAGATACGCAGTATTTT. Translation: CASSLALWTSGGDTQYF.

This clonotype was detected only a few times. CDR3 sequence reads: CAISETTSGIYEQYF. CDR3 DNA: TGTGCCATCAGTGAAACGACTAGCGGAATTTACGAGCAGTACTTC. The V gene is TRBV10-3, the J gene TRBJ2-7; 9 nucleotides line up with TRBD2. Looked up from germline, CDR1 is ENHRY and CDR2 is SYGVKD. Trimming cost V 3 bases and J 4 bases; bases outside gene matches: 7. CDR3 length: 15 residues.

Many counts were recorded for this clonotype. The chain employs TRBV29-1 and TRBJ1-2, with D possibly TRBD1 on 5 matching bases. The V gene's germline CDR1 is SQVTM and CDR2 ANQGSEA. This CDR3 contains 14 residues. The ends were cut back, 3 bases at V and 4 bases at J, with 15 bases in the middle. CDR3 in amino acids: CSVDGHSAPYGYTF. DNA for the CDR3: TGCAGCGTTGACGGACACTCGGCTCCCTATGGCTACACCTTC.

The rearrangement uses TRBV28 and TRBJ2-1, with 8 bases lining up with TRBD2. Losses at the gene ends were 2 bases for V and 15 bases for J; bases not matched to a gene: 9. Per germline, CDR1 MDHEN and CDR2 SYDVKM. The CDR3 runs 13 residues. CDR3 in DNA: TGTGCCAGCAGTTTAGCGGGGGGCCCCCTGGTGTTCTTC. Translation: CASSLAGGPLVFF.

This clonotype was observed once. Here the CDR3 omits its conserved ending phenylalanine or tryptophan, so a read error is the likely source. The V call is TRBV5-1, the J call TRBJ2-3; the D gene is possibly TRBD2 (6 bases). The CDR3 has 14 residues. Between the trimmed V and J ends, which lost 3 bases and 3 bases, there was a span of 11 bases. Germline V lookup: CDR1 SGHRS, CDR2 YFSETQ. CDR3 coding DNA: TGCGCCAGCAGCTCGGGACGGGGGACAGATACGCAGTATATT. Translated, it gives CASSSGRGTDTQYI.

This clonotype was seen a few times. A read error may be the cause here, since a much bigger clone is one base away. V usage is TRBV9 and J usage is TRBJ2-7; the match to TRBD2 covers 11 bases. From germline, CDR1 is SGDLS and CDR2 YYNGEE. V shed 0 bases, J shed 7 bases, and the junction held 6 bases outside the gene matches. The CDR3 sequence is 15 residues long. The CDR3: CASSVELAGANEQYF. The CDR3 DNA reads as TGTGCCAGCAGCGTAGAACTAGCGGGAGCCAATGAGCAGTACTTC.

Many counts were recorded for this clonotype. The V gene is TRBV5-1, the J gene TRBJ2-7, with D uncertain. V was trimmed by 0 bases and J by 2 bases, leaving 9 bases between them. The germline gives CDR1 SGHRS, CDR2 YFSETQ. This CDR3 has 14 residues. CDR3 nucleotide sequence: TGCGCCAGCAGCTTGGGATCCCAAGCCTACGAGCAGTACTTC. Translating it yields CASSLGSQAYEQYF.

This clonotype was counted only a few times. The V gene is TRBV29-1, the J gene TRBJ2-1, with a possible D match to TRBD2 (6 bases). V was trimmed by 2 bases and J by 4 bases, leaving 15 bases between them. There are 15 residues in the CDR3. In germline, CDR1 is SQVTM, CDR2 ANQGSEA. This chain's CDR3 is CSVERASGPYNEQFF. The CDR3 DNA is TGCAGCGTTGAAAGGGCGAGCGGGCCTTACAATGAGCAGTTCTTC.

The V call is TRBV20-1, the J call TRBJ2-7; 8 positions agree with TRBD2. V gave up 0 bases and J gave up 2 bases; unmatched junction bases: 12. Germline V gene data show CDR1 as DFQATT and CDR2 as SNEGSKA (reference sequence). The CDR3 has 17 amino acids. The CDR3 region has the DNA TGCAGTGCTAGAGATTTCGCGACTAGCGAACCCCCCTACGAGCAGTACTTC. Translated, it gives CSARDFATSEPPYEQYF.

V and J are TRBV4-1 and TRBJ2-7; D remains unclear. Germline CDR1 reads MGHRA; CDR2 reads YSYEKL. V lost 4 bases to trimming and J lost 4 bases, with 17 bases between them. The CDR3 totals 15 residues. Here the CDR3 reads CASSPRTSAGYEQYF. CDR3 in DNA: TGCGCCAGCAGCCCAAGAACATCGGCCGGATACGAGCAGTACTTC.

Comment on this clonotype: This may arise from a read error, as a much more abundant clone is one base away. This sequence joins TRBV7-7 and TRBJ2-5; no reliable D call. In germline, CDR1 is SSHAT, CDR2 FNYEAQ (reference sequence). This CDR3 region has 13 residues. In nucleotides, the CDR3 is TGTGCTAGCAGCCAGGCAGAGTGGGAGACCCAGTACTTC. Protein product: CASSQAEWETQYF.